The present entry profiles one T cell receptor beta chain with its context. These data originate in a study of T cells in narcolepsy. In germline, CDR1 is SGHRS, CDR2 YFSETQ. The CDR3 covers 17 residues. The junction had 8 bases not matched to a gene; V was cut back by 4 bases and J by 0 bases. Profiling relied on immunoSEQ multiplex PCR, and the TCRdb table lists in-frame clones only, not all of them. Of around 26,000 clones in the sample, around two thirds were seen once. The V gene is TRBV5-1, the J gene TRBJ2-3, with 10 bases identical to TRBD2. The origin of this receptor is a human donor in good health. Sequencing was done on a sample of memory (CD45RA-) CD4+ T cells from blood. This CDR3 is CASSNGLAASSTDTQYF. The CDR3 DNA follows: TGCGCCAGCAGCAACGGACTAGCGGCCTCTAGCACAGATACGCAGTATTTT.